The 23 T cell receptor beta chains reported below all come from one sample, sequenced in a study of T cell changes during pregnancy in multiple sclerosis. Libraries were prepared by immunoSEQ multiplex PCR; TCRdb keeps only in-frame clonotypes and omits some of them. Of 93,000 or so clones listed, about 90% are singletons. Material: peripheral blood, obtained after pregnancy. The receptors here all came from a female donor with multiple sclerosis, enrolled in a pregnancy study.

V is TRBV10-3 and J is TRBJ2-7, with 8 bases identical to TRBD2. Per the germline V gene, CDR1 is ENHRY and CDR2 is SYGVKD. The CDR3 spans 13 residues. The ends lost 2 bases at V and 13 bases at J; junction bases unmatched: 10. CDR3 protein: CAISEPPGLEFYF. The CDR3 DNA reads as TGTGCCATCAGTGAGCCTCCGGGACTAGAATTCTACTTC.

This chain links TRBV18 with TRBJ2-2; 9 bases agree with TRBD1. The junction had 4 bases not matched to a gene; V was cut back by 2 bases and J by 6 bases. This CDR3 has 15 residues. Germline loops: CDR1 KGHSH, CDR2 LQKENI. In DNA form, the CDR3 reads TGTGCCAGCTCACCAGGGACAGGGACCCCCGGGGAGCTGTTTTTT. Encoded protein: CASSPGTGTPGELFF.

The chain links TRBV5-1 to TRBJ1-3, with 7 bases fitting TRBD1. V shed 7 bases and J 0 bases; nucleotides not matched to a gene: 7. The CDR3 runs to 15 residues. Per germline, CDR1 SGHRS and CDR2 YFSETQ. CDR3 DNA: TGCGCCAGCGGGCGGGACAGCGACTCTGGAAACACCATATATTTT. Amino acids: CASGRDSDSGNTIYF.

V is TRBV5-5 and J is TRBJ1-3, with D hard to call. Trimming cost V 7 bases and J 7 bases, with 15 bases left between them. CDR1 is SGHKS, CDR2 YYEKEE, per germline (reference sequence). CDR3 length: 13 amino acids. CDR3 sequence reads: CASQANPGNTIYF. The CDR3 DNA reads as TGTGCCAGCCAAGCTAATCCGGGGAACACCATATATTTT. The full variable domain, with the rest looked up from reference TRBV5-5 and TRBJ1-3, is DAGVTQSPTHLIKTRGQQVTLRCSPISGHKSVSWYQQVLGQGPQFIFQYYEKEERGRGNFPDRFSARQFPNYSSELNVNALLLGDSALYLCASQANPGNTIYFGEGSWLTVV.

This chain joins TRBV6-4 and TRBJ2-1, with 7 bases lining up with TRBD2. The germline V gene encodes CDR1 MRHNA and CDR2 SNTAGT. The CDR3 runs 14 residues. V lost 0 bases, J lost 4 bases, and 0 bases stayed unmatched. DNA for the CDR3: TGTGCCAGCAGTGACTCTAGCGGGTACAATGAGCAGTTCTTC. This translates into CASSDSSGYNEQFF.

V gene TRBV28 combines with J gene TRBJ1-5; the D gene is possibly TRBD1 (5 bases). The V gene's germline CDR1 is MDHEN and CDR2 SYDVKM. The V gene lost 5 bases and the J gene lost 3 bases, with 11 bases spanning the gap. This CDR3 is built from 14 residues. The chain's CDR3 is CASSQDSNNQPQHF. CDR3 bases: TGTGCCAGCAGTCAAGACAGCAACAATCAGCCCCAGCATTTT.

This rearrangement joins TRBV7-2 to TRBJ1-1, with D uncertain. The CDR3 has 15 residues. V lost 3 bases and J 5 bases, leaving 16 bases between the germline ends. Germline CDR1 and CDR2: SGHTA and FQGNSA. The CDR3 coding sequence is TGTGCCAGCAGCTTCCTCCCGGGGAGTTGGACTGAAGCTTTCTTT. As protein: CASSFLPGSWTEAFF.

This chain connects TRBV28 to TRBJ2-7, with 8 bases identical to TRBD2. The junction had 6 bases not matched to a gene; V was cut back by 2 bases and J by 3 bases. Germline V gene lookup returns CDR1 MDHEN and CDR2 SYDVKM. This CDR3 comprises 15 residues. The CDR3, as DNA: TGTGCCAGCAGTTTAATGGGAGCGGGGGTCTACGAGCAGTACTTC. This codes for CASSLMGAGVYEQYF.

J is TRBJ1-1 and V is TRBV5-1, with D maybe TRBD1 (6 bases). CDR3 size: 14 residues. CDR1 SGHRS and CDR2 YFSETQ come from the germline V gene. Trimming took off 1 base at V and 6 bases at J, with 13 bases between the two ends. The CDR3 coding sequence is TGCGCCAGCAGCTTGCAAGGGGGTCTCGCTGAAGCTTTCTTT. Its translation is CASSLQGGLAEAFF. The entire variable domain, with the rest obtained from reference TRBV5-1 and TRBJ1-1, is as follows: KAGVTQTPRYLIKTRGQQVTLSCSPISGHRSVSWYQQTPGQGLQFLFEYFSETQRNKGNFPGRFSGRQFSNSRSEMNVSTLELGDSALYLCASSLQGGLAEAFFGQGTRLTVV.

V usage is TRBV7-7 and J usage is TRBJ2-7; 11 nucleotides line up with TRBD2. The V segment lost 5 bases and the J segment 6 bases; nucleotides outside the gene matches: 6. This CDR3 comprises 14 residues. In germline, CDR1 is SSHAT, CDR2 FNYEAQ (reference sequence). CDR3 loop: CASSLTSGGSEQYF. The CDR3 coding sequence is TGTGCCAGCAGCCTCACTAGCGGGGGTAGCGAGCAGTACTTC.

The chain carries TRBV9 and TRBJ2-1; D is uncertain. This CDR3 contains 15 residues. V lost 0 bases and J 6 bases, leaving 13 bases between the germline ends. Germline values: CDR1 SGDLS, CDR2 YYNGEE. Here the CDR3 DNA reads TGTGCCAGCAGCGTAGAGCCTGCCAGGCCCAATGAGCAGTTCTTC. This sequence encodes CASSVEPARPNEQFF.

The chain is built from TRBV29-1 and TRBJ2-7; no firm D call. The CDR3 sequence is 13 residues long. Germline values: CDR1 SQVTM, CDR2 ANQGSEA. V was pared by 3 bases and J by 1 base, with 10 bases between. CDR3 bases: TGCAGCGTTGAGCAAAGCCCATCCTACGAGCAGTACTTC. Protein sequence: CSVEQSPSYEQYF.

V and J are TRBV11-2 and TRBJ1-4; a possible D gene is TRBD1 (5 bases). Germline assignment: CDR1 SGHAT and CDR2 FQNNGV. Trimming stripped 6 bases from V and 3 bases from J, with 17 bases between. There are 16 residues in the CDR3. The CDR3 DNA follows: TGTGCCAGCAGTTTTAGTGGGGGGATATCTAATGAAAAACTGTTTTTT. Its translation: CASSFSGGISNEKLFF.

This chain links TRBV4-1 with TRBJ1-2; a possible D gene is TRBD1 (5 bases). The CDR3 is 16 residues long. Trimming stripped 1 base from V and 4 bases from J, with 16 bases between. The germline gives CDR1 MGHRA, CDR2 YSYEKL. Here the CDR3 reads CASSQAPRGSAYGYTF. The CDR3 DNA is TGCGCCAGCAGCCAAGCCCCTCGGGGGTCGGCCTATGGCTACACCTTC.

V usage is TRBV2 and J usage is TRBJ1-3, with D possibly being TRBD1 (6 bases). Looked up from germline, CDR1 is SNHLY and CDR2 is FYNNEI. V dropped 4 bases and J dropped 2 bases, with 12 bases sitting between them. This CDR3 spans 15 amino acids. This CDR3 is CASSGTERPGNTIYF. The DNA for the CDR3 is TGTGCCAGCAGTGGGACAGAGCGACCTGGAAACACCATATATTTT. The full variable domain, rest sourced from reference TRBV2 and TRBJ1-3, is EPEVTQTPSHQVTQMGQEVILRCVPISNHLYFYWYRQILGQKVEFLVSFYNNEISEKSEIFDDQFSVERPDGSNFTLKIRSTKLEDSAMYFCASSGTERPGNTIYFGEGSWLTVV.

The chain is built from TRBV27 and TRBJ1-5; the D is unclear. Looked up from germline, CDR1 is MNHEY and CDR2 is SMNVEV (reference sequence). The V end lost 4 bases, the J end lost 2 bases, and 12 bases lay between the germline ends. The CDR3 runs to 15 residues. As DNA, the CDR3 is TGTGCCAGCAGTTCGAGTTTTCGTCGCAATCAGCCCCAGCATTTT. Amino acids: CASSSSFRRNQPQHF.

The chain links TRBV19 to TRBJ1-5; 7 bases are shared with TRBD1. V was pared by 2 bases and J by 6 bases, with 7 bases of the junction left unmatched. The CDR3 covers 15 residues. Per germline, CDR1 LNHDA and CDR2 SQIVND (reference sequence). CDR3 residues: CASSIRGQGSQPQHF. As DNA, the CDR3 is TGTGCCAGTAGTATAAGGGGGCAGGGAAGTCAGCCCCAGCATTTT.

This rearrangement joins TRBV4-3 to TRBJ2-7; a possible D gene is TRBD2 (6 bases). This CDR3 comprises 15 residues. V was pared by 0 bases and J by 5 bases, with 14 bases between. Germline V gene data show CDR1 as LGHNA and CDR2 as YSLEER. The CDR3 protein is CASSQDTGVLDEQYF. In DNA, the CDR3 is TGCGCCAGCAGCCAAGATACGGGGGTCCTGGACGAGCAGTACTTC.

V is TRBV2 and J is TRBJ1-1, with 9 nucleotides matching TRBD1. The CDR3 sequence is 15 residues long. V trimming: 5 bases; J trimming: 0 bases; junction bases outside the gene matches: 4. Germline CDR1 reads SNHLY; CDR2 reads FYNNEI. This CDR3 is CASSPRTGVNTEAFF. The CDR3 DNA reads TGTGCCAGCAGTCCAAGGACAGGGGTGAACACTGAAGCTTTCTTT.

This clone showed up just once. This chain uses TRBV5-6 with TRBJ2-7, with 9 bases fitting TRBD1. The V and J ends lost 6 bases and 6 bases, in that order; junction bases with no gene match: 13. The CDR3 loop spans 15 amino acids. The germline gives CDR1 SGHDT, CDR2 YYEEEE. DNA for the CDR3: TGTGCCAGCAACTCCCCCGGGACAGGGTCGGGCGAGCAGTACTTC. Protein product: CASNSPGTGSGEQYF. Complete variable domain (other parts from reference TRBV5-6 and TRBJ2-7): DAGVTQSPTHLIKTRGQQVTLRCSPKSGHDTVSWYQQALGQGPQFIFQYYEEEERQRGNFPDRFSGHQFPNYSSELNVNALLLGDSALYLCASNSPGTGSGEQYFGPGTRLTVT.

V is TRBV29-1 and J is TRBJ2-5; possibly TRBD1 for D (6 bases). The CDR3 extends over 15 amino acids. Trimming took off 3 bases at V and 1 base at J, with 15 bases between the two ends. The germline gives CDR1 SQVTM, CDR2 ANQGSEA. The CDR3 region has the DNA TGCAGCGTTGACCCCCGGGCAGGGGTCCAAGAGACCCAGTACTTC. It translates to CSVDPRAGVQETQYF.

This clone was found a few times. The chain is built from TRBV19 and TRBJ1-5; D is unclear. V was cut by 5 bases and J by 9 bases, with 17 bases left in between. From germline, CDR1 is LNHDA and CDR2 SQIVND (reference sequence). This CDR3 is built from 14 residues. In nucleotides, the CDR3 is TGTGCCAGTAGTGAGGGAGGACGGATCCTGCCCCAGCATTTT. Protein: CASSEGGRILPQHF. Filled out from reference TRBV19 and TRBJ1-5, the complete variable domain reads DGGITQSPKYLFRKEGQNVTLSCEQNLNHDAMYWYRQDPGQGLRLIYYSQIVNDFQKGDIAEGYSVSREKKESFPLTVTSAQKNPTAFYLCASSEGGRILPQHFGDGTRLSIL.

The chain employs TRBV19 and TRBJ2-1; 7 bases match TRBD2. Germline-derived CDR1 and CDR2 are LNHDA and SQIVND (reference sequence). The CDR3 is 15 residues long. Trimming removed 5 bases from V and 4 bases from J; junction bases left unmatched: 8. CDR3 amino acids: CASSPSSGPYNEQFF. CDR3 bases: TGTGCCAGTAGTCCTTCTAGCGGACCTTACAATGAGCAGTTCTTC.